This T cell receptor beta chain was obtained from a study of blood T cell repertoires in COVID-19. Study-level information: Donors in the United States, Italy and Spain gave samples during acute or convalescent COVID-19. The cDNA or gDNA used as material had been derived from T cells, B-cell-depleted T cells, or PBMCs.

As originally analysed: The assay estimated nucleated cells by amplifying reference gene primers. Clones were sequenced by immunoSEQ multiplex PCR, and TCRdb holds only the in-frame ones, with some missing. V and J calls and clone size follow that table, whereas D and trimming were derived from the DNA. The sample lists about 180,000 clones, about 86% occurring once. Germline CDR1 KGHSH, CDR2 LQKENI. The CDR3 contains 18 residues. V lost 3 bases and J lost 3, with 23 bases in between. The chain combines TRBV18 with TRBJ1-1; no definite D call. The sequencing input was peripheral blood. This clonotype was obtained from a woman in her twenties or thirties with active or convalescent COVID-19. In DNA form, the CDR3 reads TGTGCCAGCTCACCGCAAGGTGGAGGGCTAATTCGTGACACTGAAGCTTTCTTT. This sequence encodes CASSPQGGGLIRDTEAFF.